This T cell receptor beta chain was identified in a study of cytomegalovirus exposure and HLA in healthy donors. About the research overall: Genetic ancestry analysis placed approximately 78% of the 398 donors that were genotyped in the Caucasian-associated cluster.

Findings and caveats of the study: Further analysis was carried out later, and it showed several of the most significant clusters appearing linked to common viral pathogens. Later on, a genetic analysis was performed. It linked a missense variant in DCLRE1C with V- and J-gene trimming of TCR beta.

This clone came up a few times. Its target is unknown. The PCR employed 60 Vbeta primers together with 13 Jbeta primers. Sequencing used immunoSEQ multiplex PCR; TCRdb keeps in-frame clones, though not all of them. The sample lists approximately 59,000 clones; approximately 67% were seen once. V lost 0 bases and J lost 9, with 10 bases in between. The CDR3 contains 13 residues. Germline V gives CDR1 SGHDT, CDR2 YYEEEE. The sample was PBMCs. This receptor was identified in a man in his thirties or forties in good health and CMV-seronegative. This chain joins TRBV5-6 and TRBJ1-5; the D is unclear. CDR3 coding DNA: TGTGCCAGCAGCTTGGCTCGTCGAGGGCCCCAGCATTTT. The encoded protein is CASSLARRGPQHF. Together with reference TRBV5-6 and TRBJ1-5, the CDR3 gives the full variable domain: DAGVTQSPTHLIKTRGQQVTLRCSPKSGHDTVSWYQQALGQGPQFIFQYYEEEERQRGNFPDRFSGHQFPNYSSELNVNALLLGDSALYLCASSLARRGPQHFGDGTRLSIL.